This T cell receptor beta chain was captured in a study of siplizumab effects on memory and regulatory T cells. Overall study results and limits: It seemed that naive T cells were more diverse than memory cells and were major contributors to the alloresponse. The suppressive capacity of proliferating Tregs from siplizumab cultures remained unconfirmed.

This CDR3 is built from 15 residues. V lost 0 bases to trimming and J lost 4 bases; unmatched junction nucleotides: 4. Looked up from germline, CDR1 is MNHNS and CDR2 is SASEGT. This clone was recorded a few times. Its antigen is not identified. Roughly 10^5 TCR templates underwent assay in each sample. The assay was immunoSEQ multiplex PCR, and TCRdb's table has in-frame clones only and misses some. Of about 110,000 clones in the sample, roughly 89% were seen once. The receptor was isolated from a human donor in good health. The sequenced material came from CD4+ T cells sorted from blood. This chain joins TRBV6-1 and TRBJ1-2, with 8 bases aligning to TRBD1. CDR3 loop: CASSEANRGVYGYTF. In DNA form, the CDR3 reads TGTGCCAGCAGTGAAGCGAACAGGGGGGTCTATGGCTACACCTTC.